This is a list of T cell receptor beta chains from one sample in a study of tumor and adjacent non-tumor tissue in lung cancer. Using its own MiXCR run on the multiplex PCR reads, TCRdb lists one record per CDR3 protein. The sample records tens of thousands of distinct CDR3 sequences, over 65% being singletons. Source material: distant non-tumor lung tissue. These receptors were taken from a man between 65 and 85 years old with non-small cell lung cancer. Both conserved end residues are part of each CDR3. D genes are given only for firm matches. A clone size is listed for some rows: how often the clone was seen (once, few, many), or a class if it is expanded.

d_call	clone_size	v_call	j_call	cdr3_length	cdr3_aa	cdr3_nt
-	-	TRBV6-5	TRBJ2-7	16	CASSYSFTGCSYEQYF	TGTGCCAGCAGTTACTCGTTTACAGGGTGCAGTTACGAGCAGTACTTT
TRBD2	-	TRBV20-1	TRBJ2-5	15	CSVSTAGGPQETQYF	TGCAGTGTTAGTACGGCGGGAGGTCCTCAAGAGACCCAGTACTTC
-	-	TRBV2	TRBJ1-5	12	CANSRENQPQHF	TGTGCCAACAGTCGGGAAAATCAGCCCCAGCATTTT
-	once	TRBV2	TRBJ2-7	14	CASTEGRILYEQHF	TGTGCCAGCACCGAGGGACGGATCCTCTACGAGCAGCACTTC
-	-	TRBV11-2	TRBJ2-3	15	CASSYTGGNTDTLYF	TGTGCCAGTAGCTATACCGGAGGTAACACAGATACGCTGTATTTT
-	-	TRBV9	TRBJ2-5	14	CANSASGHFETQYF	TGTGCCAACAGCGCGTCGGGACACTTCGAGACCCAGTACTTC
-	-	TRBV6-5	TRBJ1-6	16	CANSKDGTEVYSPLHF	TGTGCCAACAGTAAAGACGGGACGGAGGTTTATTCACCACTCCACTTT
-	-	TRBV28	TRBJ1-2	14	CASRTMRVNYGYTF	TGTGCCAGCAGAACTATGAGAGTTAACTATGGCTACACCTTC
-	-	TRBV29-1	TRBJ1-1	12	CSARDRGLEAFF	TGCAGCGCACGGGACCGGGGCCTCGAAGCTTTCTTT
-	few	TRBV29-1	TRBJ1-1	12	CSIVMGNTEAFF	TGCAGCATTGTTATGGGGAACACTGAGGCTTTCTTT
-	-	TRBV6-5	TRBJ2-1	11	CAINTENELFF	TGTGCCATCAATACCGAGAATGAGCTGTTCTTC
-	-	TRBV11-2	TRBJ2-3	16	CASSSSRAQRTDMQYF	TGTGCCAGCAGCTCTAGTCGGGCTCAGCGCACAGATATGCAGTATTTT
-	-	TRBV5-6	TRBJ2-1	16	CASSQSSQVLYNEQFF	TGTGCCAGCAGCCAAAGCTCACAGGTTCTCTACAATGAGCAGTTCTTC
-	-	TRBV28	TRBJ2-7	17	CASSLESAGQRSHEQHF	TGTGCCAGCAGTTTAGAGTCCGCCGGGCAAAGGAGCCACGAGCAGCACTTC
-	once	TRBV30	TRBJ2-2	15	CAWSVLGGDIGELFF	TGTGCCTGGAGTGTACTGGGAGGAGATATCGGGGAGCTGTTTTTT
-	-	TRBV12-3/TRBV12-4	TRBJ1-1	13	CASSFKRNTEAFF	TGTGCCAGCAGTTTCAAGAGGAACACTGAAGCTTTCTTT
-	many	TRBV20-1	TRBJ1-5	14	CSAETTDSNQPQHF	TGCAGTGCGGAGACTACAGATAGCAATCAGCCCCAGCATTTT
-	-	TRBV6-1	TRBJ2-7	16	CASSEASYAKAYEQYF	TGTGCCAGCAGTGAAGCCTCATACGCCAAAGCCTACGAGCAGTACTTC
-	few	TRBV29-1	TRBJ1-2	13	CSVERGRDYGYTF	TGCAGCGTTGAACGGGGGCGGGACTATGGCTACACCTTC
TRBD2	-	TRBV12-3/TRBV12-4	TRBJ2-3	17	CTSSGGDATSETDTQYF	TGTACCAGCAGTGGAGGGGACGCGACTAGCGAGACAGATACGCAGTATTTT
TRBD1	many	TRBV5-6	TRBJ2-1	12	CASSWGQDVQFF	TGTGCCAGCAGCTGGGGACAGGATGTGCAGTTCTTC
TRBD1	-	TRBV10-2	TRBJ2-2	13	CGSSKQGAGELFF	TGCGGCAGCAGCAAACAGGGGGCCGGGGAGCTTTTTTTT
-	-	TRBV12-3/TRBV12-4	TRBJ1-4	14	CDRSPGTHNEKLFF	TGTGACAGAAGCCCCGGGACACATAATGAAAAACTGTTTTTT
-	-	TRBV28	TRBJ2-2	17	CASSRFTGTRYTGELFF	TGTGCCAGCAGCCGCTTTACGGGAACTCGATATACCGGGGAGCTGTTTTTT
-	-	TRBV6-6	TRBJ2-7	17	CVSSYGYVQYRNYEQYF	TGTGTCAGCAGTTATGGGTATGTACAGTACCGCAACTACGAGCAGTACTTC
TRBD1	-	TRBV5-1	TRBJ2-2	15	CASSFWGQGTGELFF	TGCGCCAGCAGCTTCTGGGGACAGGGGACCGGGGAGCTGTTTTTT
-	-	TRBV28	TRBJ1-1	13	CASTFQGGTEAFF	TGTGCCAGCACGTTCCAGGGTGGGACTGAAGCTTTCTTT
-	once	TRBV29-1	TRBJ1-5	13	CSDEAGVGQPQLF	TGCAGCGATGAGGCGGGTGTGGGTCAACCCCAGCTTTTT
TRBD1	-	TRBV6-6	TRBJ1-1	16	CASSYSPGQGHTEAFF	TGTGCCAGCAGTTATTCACCGGGACAGGGACACACTGAAGCTTTCTTT
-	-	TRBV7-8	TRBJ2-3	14	CASSSILRQDTQYF	TGTGCCAGCAGTTCAATCTTACGGCAAGATACGCAGTATTTT
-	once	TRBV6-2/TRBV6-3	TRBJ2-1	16	CANSPKVEKSWNEQFF	TGTGCCAACAGTCCAAAAGTTGAGAAATCGTGGAATGAGCAGTTCTTC
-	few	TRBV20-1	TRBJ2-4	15	CSADSGAWAKNIQYF	TGCAGTGCTGATTCGGGGGCGTGGGCCAAAAACATTCAGTACTTC
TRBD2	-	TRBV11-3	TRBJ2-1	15	CASSRLAGGYNDQFF	TGTGCCAGCAGTCGACTAGCGGGGGGGTACAATGATCAGTTCTTT
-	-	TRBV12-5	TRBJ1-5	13	CASTPDRNQPQDF	TGTGCTAGTACCCCGGATAGGAATCAGCCCCAGGATTTT
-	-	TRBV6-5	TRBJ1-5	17	CVSSPGGGGRLNQPQHF	TGTGTCAGCAGTCCCGGCGGAGGGGGGCGGCTTAATCAGCCCCAGCATTTT
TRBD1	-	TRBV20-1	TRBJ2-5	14	CSAQPGQTQETQYF	TGCAGTGCTCAACCGGGACAGACACAAGAGACCCAGTACTTC
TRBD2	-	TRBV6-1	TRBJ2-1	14	CVSIGTSGYNEQFF	TGTGTAAGCATAGGGACTAGCGGATACAATGAGCAGTTCTTC
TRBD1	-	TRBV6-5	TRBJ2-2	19	CASSYYPPGTGGSSGELFF	TGTGCCAGCAGTTACTACCCCCCCGGGACAGGGGGTAGTAGCGGGGAGTTGTTTTTT
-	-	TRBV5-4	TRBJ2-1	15	CASSLYVGTRNEQFF	TGTGCCAGCAGCTTGTACGTGGGGACCAGGAATGAGCAGTTCTTT
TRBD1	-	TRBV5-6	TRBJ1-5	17	CASSSQGVRYSNQPQHF	TGTGCCAGCAGCTCGCAGGGGGTGCGTTATAGCAATCAGCCCCAGCATTTT
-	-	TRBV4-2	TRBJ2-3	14	CASSRGGVTDTLYF	TGTGCCAGTTCGAGAGGGGGTGTGACAGATACGTTGTATTTT
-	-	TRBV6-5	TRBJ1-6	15	CASSYYDGNNSPLHF	TGTGCCAGCAGTTACTACGACGGTAACAATTCACCCCTCCACTTT
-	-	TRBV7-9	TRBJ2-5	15	CASNIATGGGGTQYF	TGTGCCAGCAACATAGCGACAGGAGGTGGTGGGACCCAGTACTTC
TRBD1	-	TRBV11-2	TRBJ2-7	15	CSSSIDQGASYEQYF	TGTTCCAGCAGCATAGATCAGGGGGCCTCCTACGAGCAGTACTTC
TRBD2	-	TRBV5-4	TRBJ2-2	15	CGSSILGLVSGELFF	TGTGGCAGCAGCATCCTGGGACTAGTGTCCGGGGAGCTGTTTTTT
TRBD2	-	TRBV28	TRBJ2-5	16	CAGSFRSGSLQGTQYF	TGTGCCGGCAGTTTTCGGAGCGGGAGTCTCCAAGGGACCCAGTACTTC
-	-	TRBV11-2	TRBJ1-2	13	CASSLDMRGGYIF	TGTGCCAGCAGCTTAGATATGAGGGGTGGCTACATCTTC
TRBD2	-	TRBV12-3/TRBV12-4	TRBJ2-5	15	CASSGLTGVVETQYF	TGTGCCAGTAGCGGGCTGACGGGAGTGGTGGAGACCCAGTACTTC
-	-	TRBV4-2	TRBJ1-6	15	CASSESSGKGSPLHF	TGTGCCAGCAGTGAATCATCCGGAAAGGGTTCGCCCCTCCACTTT
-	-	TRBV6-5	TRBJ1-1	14	CASSHSISDTEAVF	TGTGCCAGCAGTCACTCGATTTCAGACACTGAAGCTGTCTTT
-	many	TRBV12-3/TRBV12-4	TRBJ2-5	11	CASSLGETQYF	TGTGCCAGCAGTTTAGGGGAGACCCAGTACTTC
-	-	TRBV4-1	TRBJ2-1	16	CAGSRTLAGQGDEQFF	TGCGCCGGCAGCCGGACACTAGCGGGACAGGGGGACGAGCAGTTCTTC
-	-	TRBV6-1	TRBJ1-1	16	CASSDVHGNLNTEAFF	TGTGCTAGCAGTGATGTTCATGGAAATCTTAACACTGAAGCTTTCTTT
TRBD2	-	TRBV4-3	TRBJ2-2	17	CASSQDLLTGGAGELFF	TGCGCCAGCAGTCAAGATCTACTAACGGGAGGGGCCGGGGAGCTGTTTTTT
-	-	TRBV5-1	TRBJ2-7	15	CASSLQGTGTYEQYF	TGCGCCAGCAGCTTACAGGGTACAGGAACATACGAGCAGTACTTC